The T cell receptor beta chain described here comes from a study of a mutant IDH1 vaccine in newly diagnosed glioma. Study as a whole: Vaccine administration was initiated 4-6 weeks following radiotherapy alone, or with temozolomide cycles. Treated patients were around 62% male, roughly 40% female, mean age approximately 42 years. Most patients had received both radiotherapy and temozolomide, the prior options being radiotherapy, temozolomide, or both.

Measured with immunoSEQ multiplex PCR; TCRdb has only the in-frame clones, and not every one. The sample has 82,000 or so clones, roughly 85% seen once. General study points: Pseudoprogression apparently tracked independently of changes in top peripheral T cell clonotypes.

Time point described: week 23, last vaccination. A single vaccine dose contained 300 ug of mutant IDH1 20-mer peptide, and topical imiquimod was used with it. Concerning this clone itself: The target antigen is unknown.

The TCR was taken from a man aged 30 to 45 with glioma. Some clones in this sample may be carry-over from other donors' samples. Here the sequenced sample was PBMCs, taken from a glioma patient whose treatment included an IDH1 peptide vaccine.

Here the CDR3 reads CASSTYLGQDYNEQFF. The CDR3 DNA reads as TGTGCCAGCAGCACCTATCTAGGCCAAGACTACAATGAGCAGTTCTTC. The V and J genes are TRBV11-2 and TRBJ2-1; no clear D. Deletions cut 5 bases from V and 3 bases from J, with 17 bases between. The germline CDR1 and CDR2 sequences are SGHAT and FQNNGV. This CDR3 contains 16 residues.